These 27 T cell receptor beta chains were sequenced from one sample in a study of T-cell memory formation after mild COVID-19 (dated by TCRdb to 2020 to 2023). Preparation of the library involved 5' RACE. TCRdb names Illumina NovaSeq 6000 as the instrument used. TCRdb ran its own pipeline on the public reads, namely fastp trimming at Q25 and MiXCR clone calling, and kept in-frame beta chains. Duplicate CDR3 protein sequences are folded into a single record with the most common DNA and genes. Counted in this sample were roughly 260,000 distinct CDR3 sequences; roughly 15% of them appeared once. Approximately 3.4% of the sample is taken by the ten largest. Sample: PBMCs or a T cell subset sorted from them (not recorded which). The origin of the receptors is a man aged 18-30 years who had mild COVID-19 (a few samples of this study predate the infection). The sample titles of this study are shuffled in the database, so cell type and time point are left out; the donor was told from shared clones.

This clonotype was counted between two and nine times. The CDR3 protein is CASSDRGQGTQYF. The CDR3 DNA follows: TGTGCCAGCAGTGATCGGGGACAGGGGACCCAGTACTTC. The V and J genes are TRBV2 and TRBJ2-5; 9 bases align to TRBD1. The CDR3 covers 13 residues. CDR1 is SNHLY and CDR2 is FYNNEI in the germline V gene. V lost 3 bases and J lost 7; bases outside the gene matches: 3.

This clonotype showed up just a few times. CDR3 in amino acids: CASSLRLAPYNEQFF. CDR3 DNA: TGTGCCAGCAGCTTAAGGCTAGCACCCTACAATGAGCAGTTCTTC. V gene TRBV7-3 combines with J gene TRBJ2-1; D may be TRBD2 (5 bases). Germline loops: CDR1 SGHTA, CDR2 FQGTGA. V lost 1 base, J lost 2 bases, and 9 bases lay in between. CDR3 size: 15 residues.

The V call is TRBV5-1, the J call TRBJ1-5; D uncertain. The germline gives CDR1 SGHRS, CDR2 YFSETQ. This CDR3 has 13 residues. V was trimmed by 5 bases and J by 11 bases, leaving 17 bases between them. CDR3 sequence reads: CASSPDTDGTQHF. The CDR3 DNA follows: TGCGCCAGCAGTCCCGACACGGACGGGACCCAGCATTTT.

The genes are TRBV6-5 and TRBJ1-2; no clear D. V lost 8 bases and J 5 bases, leaving 15 bases between the germline ends. CDR1 is MNHEY and CDR2 is SVGAGI in the germline V gene. The CDR3 sequence is 13 residues long. CDR3 region: CASYQSSLYGYTF. In DNA form, the CDR3 reads TGTGCCAGCTACCAGAGTTCCCTATATGGCTACACCTTC.

This clonotype was detected many times. The chain recombines TRBV12-3 or TRBV12-4 with TRBJ2-6, with no clear D. The CDR3 runs 13 residues. Trimming pared 6 bases from V and 1 base from J, leaving 4 bases between. The CDR3 nucleotides read TGTGCCAGCAGGATATCTGGGGCCAACGTCCTGACTTTC. Protein product: CASRISGANVLTF.

This clonotype occurred a few times. This rearrangement joins TRBV7-9 to TRBJ1-2; 9 bases agree with TRBD1. The germline V gene encodes CDR1 SEHNR and CDR2 FQNEAQ (reference sequence). The CDR3 runs 15 residues. V lost 5 bases and J lost 5; bases outside the gene matches: 9. DNA of the CDR3: TGTGCCAGCAGCCTTCACAGGGGGCAGGGGTATGGCTACACCTTC. It specifies CASSLHRGQGYGYTF. The full variable domain, with the rest looked up from reference TRBV7-9 and TRBJ1-2, is DTGVSQNPRHKITKRGQNVTFRCDPISEHNRLYWYRQTLGQGPEFLTYFQNEAQLEKSRLLSDRFSAERPKGSFSTLEIQRTEQGDSAMYLCASSLHRGQGYGYTFGSGTRLTVV.

This chain connects TRBV18 to TRBJ2-6; D ambiguous. Per the germline V gene, CDR1 is KGHSH and CDR2 is LQKENI. V was trimmed by 5 bases and J by 2 bases, leaving 1 base between them. This CDR3 spans 12 amino acids. This CDR3 reads CASSAGANVLTF. CDR3 nucleotides: TGTGCCAGCTCAGCTGGGGCCAACGTCCTGACTTTC.

This chain joins TRBV6-2 or TRBV6-3 and TRBJ2-7; no firm D call. The length of the CDR3 is 13 residues. CDR1 is MNHEY, CDR2 SVGEGT, per germline. V was clipped by 2 bases and J by 1 base, with 6 bases between them. CDR3 residues: CASSYGFSYEQYF. DNA of the CDR3: TGTGCCAGCAGTTACGGTTTTTCCTACGAGCAGTACTTC.

The chain recombines TRBV12-3 or TRBV12-4 with TRBJ2-7; the match to TRBD2 covers 7 bases. The V gene end was trimmed by 5 bases and the J gene end by 2 bases; junction bases not matched to a gene: 9. This CDR3 contains 15 residues. CDR3 DNA: TGTGCCAGCAGTCCCCCTTGGGGGGGGACCTACGAGCAGTACTTC. It translates to CASSPPWGGTYEQYF.

V usage is TRBV20-1 and J usage is TRBJ1-1, with unresolved D. The CDR3 loop spans 12 amino acids. V was shortened by 2 bases and J by 0 bases, with 4 bases between the two germline ends. Germline V gene sequence: CDR1 DFQATT, CDR2 SNEGSKA (reference sequence). The CDR3 nucleotides are TGCAGTGCTAGAAGCCTGAACACTGAAGCTTTCTTT. Translating gives CSARSLNTEAFF.

This clonotype was seen many times. The rearrangement uses TRBV20-1 and TRBJ2-7; D gene uncertain. The CDR3 is made up of 12 amino acids. Germline V CDR1 and CDR2: DFQATT, SNEGSKA (reference sequence). Trimming shortened V by 0 bases and J by 1 base, and 4 bases separated the two germline ends. Here the CDR3 DNA reads TGCAGTGCTAGAGAGCAGTCCTACGAGCAGTACTTC. This gives the protein CSAREQSYEQYF.

The chain recombines TRBV5-1 with TRBJ1-3, with no clear D. The ends were cut back, 2 bases at V and 0 bases at J, with 9 bases in the middle. CDR1 is SGHRS and CDR2 is YFSETQ in the germline V gene. CDR3 length: 15 residues. The CDR3: CASSFDGFSGNTIYF. CDR3 nucleotide sequence: TGCGCCAGCAGCTTTGACGGATTCTCTGGAAACACCATATATTTT.

This clonotype has only a few counts. The chain couples TRBV20-1 to TRBJ1-6; D gene ambiguous. Germline values: CDR1 DFQATT, CDR2 SNEGSKA (reference sequence). The CDR3 consists of 12 residues. Trimming left V 2 bases short and J 10 bases short, with 9 bases between. The CDR3 protein is CSARSLSSPLHF. CDR3 bases: TGCAGTGCTAGATCCCTGAGCTCACCCCTCCACTTT.

This clonotype was seen many times. CDR3 residues: CASSLRQGDQPQHF. For the CDR3, the DNA is TGTGCCAGCAGCTTAAGACAGGGAGACCAGCCCCAGCATTTT. The J gene is TRBJ1-5, the V gene TRBV7-2, with TRBD1 identical over 7 bases. The CDR3 has 14 amino acids. The trim removed 2 bases at V and 7 bases at J, leaving 5 bases unmatched. CDR1 SGHTA and CDR2 FQGNSA come from the germline V gene. The full variable domain, its missing parts supplied by reference TRBV7-2 and TRBJ1-5, is GAGVSQSPSNKVTEKGKDVELRCDPISGHTALYWYRQSLGQGLEFLIYFQGNSAPDKSGLPSDRFSAERTGGSVSTLTIQRTQQEDSAVYLCASSLRQGDQPQHFGDGTRLSIL.

This chain links TRBV7-9 with TRBJ2-7; a weak D match, TRBD1 (5 bases). CDR1 is SEHNR, CDR2 FQNEAQ, per germline (reference sequence). V was shortened by 7 bases and J by 0 bases, with 10 bases between the two germline ends. CDR3 length: 13 amino acids. The CDR3 coding sequence is TGTGCCAGCACCGGCCAGGGCTCCTACGAGCAGTACTTC. Translation: CASTGQGSYEQYF.

Many counts were recorded for this clonotype. This chain uses TRBV20-1 with TRBJ2-5, with D tentatively TRBD2 (6 bases). Germline V lookup: CDR1 DFQATT, CDR2 SNEGSKA (reference sequence). The V end was cut by 0 bases, the J end by 5 bases, with 10 bases between. The CDR3 is 13 amino acids. The CDR3 DNA follows: TGCAGTGCTAGAGAGGCAGGGAGGGAGACCCAGTACTTC. Protein: CSAREAGRETQYF.

This clonotype has only a few counts. This chain connects TRBV3-1 to TRBJ2-2; D is unresolved. Trimming took 0 bases from V and 7 from J, leaving 3 bases between them. CDR1 and CDR2 (germline): LGHDT, YNNKEL (reference sequence). The CDR3 runs 12 residues. CDR3 protein: CASSQDNGELFF. The CDR3 DNA reads TGTGCCAGCAGCCAAGACAACGGGGAGCTGTTTTTT.

This clonotype has only a few counts. The V gene is TRBV11-1, the J gene TRBJ2-1; D is perhaps TRBD1 (6 bases). With 4 bases removed from V and 0 bases from J, the gap between germline ends came to 13 bases. This CDR3 is 16 amino acids long. Germline assignment: CDR1 SGHAT and CDR2 FQDESV (reference sequence). The CDR3 region has the DNA TGTGCCAGCAGCTCCAGACAGGTCAGCTCCTACAATGAGCAGTTCTTC. Amino acid sequence: CASSSRQVSSYNEQFF. Supplemented by reference TRBV11-1 and TRBJ2-1, the full variable domain reads EAEVAQSPRYKITEKSQAVAFWCDPISGHATLYWYRQILGQGPELLVQFQDESVVDDSQLPKDRFSAERLKGVDSTLKIQPAELGDSAMYLCASSSRQVSSYNEQFFGPGTRLTVL.

This clonotype was picked up a small number of times. This may arise from a read error, as a much more abundant clone is one base away. The chain employs TRBV25-1 and TRBJ2-1; a possible D gene is TRBD1 (6 bases). The CDR3 loop spans 12 amino acids. Germline V CDR1 and CDR2: MGHDK, SYGVNS. The V gene lost 5 bases and the J gene lost 7 bases, with 9 bases spanning the gap. Here the CDR3 reads CASSTGWNEQFF. CDR3 bases: TGTGCCAGCAGTACAGGGTGGAATGAGCAGTTCTTC.

Only a few counts were recorded for this clonotype. The J gene is TRBJ2-5, the V gene TRBV20-1; D gene uncertain. Germline V gene sequence: CDR1 DFQATT, CDR2 SNEGSKA (reference sequence). The CDR3 is 10 residues long. V dropped 5 bases and J dropped 3 bases, with 4 bases sitting between them. For the CDR3, the DNA is TGCAGTGCTGAAAAAGAGACCCAGTACTTC. This translates into CSAEKETQYF.

The gene calls are TRBV11-1 and TRBJ1-1; 7 nucleotides agree with TRBD1. After removal of 3 bases from V and 2 bases from J, the junction contained 3 bases not matched to a gene. Germline CDR1 and CDR2: SGHAT and FQDESV (reference sequence). The CDR3 consists of 14 residues. This CDR3 reads CASSFGTDNTEAFF. The CDR3, as DNA: TGTGCCAGCAGCTTCGGGACAGATAACACTGAAGCTTTCTTT. The full variable domain, in which reference TRBV11-1 and TRBJ1-1 provide the parts outside the CDR3, is EAEVAQSPRYKITEKSQAVAFWCDPISGHATLYWYRQILGQGPELLVQFQDESVVDDSQLPKDRFSAERLKGVDSTLKIQPAELGDSAMYLCASSFGTDNTEAFFGQGTRLTVV.

The chain links TRBV2 to TRBJ2-7; no clear D. Germline assignment: CDR1 SNHLY and CDR2 FYNNEI. CDR3 size: 12 residues. V was cut by 5 bases and J by 6 bases, with 11 bases left in between. CDR3 sequence reads: CASSQDRTEQYV. In DNA, the CDR3 is TGTGCCAGCAGTCAAGACCGGACCGAGCAGTACGTC.

V usage is TRBV7-9 and J usage is TRBJ2-7; D might be TRBD1 or TRBD2, each matching 5 bases. Deletions cut 5 bases from V and 4 bases from J, with 9 bases between. Germline values: CDR1 SEHNR, CDR2 FQNEAQ (reference sequence). The CDR3 runs 12 residues. The CDR3 coding sequence is TGTGCCAGCAGCCGGGACGAGTACGAGCAGTACGTC. This sequence encodes CASSRDEYEQYV.

The chain combines TRBV19 with TRBJ1-1; TRBD1 matches at 8 bases. Germline CDR1 reads LNHDA; CDR2 reads SQIVND (reference sequence). This CDR3 contains 14 residues. J lost 7 bases, V lost 10 bases, and 14 bases had no gene match. CDR3 sequence reads: CATSFTLGTGEAFF. The CDR3 DNA follows: TGTGCCACGTCCTTCACCCTGGGGACAGGTGAAGCTTTCTTT.

The CDR3 DNA sequence: TGTGCCAGCAGCTTAGGCGACTTCTTGGAGACCCAGTACTTC. Residues: CASSLGDFLETQYF. The chain recombines TRBV7-2 with TRBJ2-5; D not certain. Germline loops: CDR1 SGHTA, CDR2 FQGNSA. Trimming took off 1 base at V and 5 bases at J, with 11 bases between the two ends. The CDR3 has 14 residues.

In this sample, this clonotype turned up a few times. V usage is TRBV19 and J usage is TRBJ2-7, with D tentatively TRBD1 (6 bases). The length of the CDR3 is 14 residues. The V end was cut by 7 bases, the J end by 3 bases, with 16 bases between. Germline values: CDR1 LNHDA, CDR2 SQIVND (reference sequence). CDR3 sequence: CASKDRAGDYEQYF. The CDR3 DNA reads as TGTGCCAGTAAGGACAGAGCTGGAGACTACGAGCAGTACTTC.

A few counts support this clonotype. This chain uses TRBV12-3 or TRBV12-4 with TRBJ2-7; the D is unclear. This CDR3 has 13 amino acids. Trimming stripped 8 bases from V and 0 bases from J, with 11 bases between. This CDR3 is CASCYRVSYEQYF. The CDR3 DNA follows: TGTGCCAGCTGCTACAGAGTCTCCTACGAGCAGTACTTC.